Below, 8 T cell receptor beta chains from the same sample are listed, as sequenced in a study of blood T cell repertoires in COVID-19 (TCRdb year 2020). Receptor amplification or capture employed the immunoSEQ multiplex PCR assay. Drawn from immuneACCESS, this table holds only the in-frame rearrangements with V and J called that TCRdb kept. Clones are partly lost; checked studies trace under half to an unresolved V gene and leave the rest unexplained. This sample holds 60,000 or so clones; 60% to 85% were observed only once. About 20% of the sample is held by the ten biggest clonotypes. Sequences were obtained from peripheral blood. These TCRs come from a young man with COVID-19, enrolled during active disease.

In this sample, this clone turned up a few times. The gene calls are TRBV10-3 and TRBJ1-1; D remains unclear. Trimming took 6 bases from V and 0 from J, leaving 11 bases between them. CDR1 and CDR2 from the germline V gene are ENHRY and SYGVKD. The CDR3 length is 14 residues. In DNA form, the CDR3 reads TGTGCCATCAGACGGGAGGGAATGAACACTGAAGCTTTCTTT. This encodes CAIRREGMNTEAFF.

The chain links TRBV11-3 to TRBJ2-1; possibly TRBD1 for D (6 bases). The germline V and J ends were trimmed by 5 bases and 10 bases, with 12 bases remaining between them. In germline, CDR1 is SGHNT, CDR2 YENEEA. The CDR3 has 12 residues. Written as DNA, the CDR3 is TGTGCCAGCAGCCTGACAGGCCCCGAGCAGTTCTTC. It specifies CASSLTGPEQFF. Supplemented by reference TRBV11-3 and TRBJ2-1, the full variable domain reads EAGVVQSPRYKIIEKKQPVAFWCNPISGHNTLYWYLQNLGQGPELLIRYENEEAVDDSQLPKDRFSAERLKGVDSTLKIQPAELGDSAVYLCASSLTGPEQFFGPGTRLTVL.

A few counts support this clone. J is TRBJ2-1 and V is TRBV28; TRBD2 matches 9 bases. V was clipped by 5 bases and J by 7 bases; unmatched bases: 12. CDR3 length: 16 residues. CDR1 is MDHEN and CDR2 is SYDVKM in the germline V gene. CDR3 loop: CASSRPGAGGINEQFF. The CDR3 DNA reads TGTGCCAGCAGTCGTCCTGGGGCGGGAGGGATTAATGAGCAGTTCTTC.

This clone was observed a few times. J is TRBJ1-3 and V is TRBV30; D possibly corresponds to TRBD1 (5 bases). V gave up 3 bases and J gave up 4 bases, with 13 bases separating them. CDR3 length: 14 amino acids. Germline V lookup: CDR1 GTSNPN, CDR2 SVGIG (reference sequence). As DNA, the CDR3 is TGTGCCTGGAGCTGGGGGGGGACGGGAAACACCATATATTTT. Residues: CAWSWGGTGNTIYF.

The chain employs TRBV27 and TRBJ1-5; the match to TRBD1 covers 9 bases. Losses at the gene ends were 6 bases for V and 1 base for J; bases not matched to a gene: 4. The CDR3 loop spans 15 amino acids. The V gene's germline CDR1 is MNHEY and CDR2 SMNVEV (reference sequence). In nucleotides, the CDR3 is TGTGCCAGCAGGGGACAGGGTTGGAGCAATCAGCCCCAGCATTTT. Translating gives CASRGQGWSNQPQHF.

This chain links TRBV6-5 with TRBJ1-1, with a weak D call TRBD1 (5 bases). The CDR3 consists of 13 residues. Trimming took 5 bases from V and 5 from J, leaving 12 bases between them. Germline assignment: CDR1 MNHEY and CDR2 SVGAGI. The CDR3 protein is CASSLQGRTEAFF. As DNA, the CDR3 is TGTGCCAGCAGTCTCCAGGGTAGGACTGAAGCTTTCTTT.

The chain joins TRBV12-3 or TRBV12-4 to TRBJ2-3, with unresolved D. The CDR3 covers 13 residues. Trimming took off 1 base at V and 1 base at J, with 3 bases between the two ends. The CDR3 DNA is TGTGCCAGCAGTTTAGGGCGCACAGATACGCAGTATTTT. Protein: CASSLGRTDTQYF.

The rearrangement links TRBV7-9 to TRBJ1-4; the D gene is possibly TRBD1 (5 bases). Germline V gene lookup returns CDR1 SEHNR and CDR2 FQNEAQ (reference sequence). The length of the CDR3 is 16 residues. V lost 2 bases and J lost 4, with 14 bases in between. The chain's CDR3 is CASSLTQGDGNEKLFF. The CDR3 DNA sequence: TGTGCCAGCAGCTTAACGCAAGGGGATGGTAATGAAAAACTGTTTTTT.